This T cell receptor (beta chain) derives from a study of T cell responses to AZD1222 COVID-19 vaccine. General study findings and limits: Donors skewed white British and female; clonal diversity was possibly underestimated.

Here immunoSEQ multiplex PCR was the method, and the copy in TCRdb shows in-frame clones only, minus some. Seen here are 130,000 to 150,000 clones, about 90% observed once, and the top ten hold approximately 2%. In regard to this clone: Its antigen is not known.

The CDR3 consists of 14 residues. Germline CDR1 is MDHEN and CDR2 is SYDVKM. Trimming pared 4 bases from V and 0 bases from J, leaving 7 bases between. The sample was peripheral blood, taken on day 0 of AZD1222 vaccination. This receptor was obtained from an adult in good health. J is TRBJ1-5 and V is TRBV28; D gene ambiguous. CDR3 in DNA: TGTGCCAGCAGTTCGGCAAATAGCAATCAGCCCCAGCATTTT. Its translation is CASSSANSNQPQHF.